Shown below are 28 T cell receptor beta chains from a single sample sequenced in a study of cytomegalovirus exposure and HLA in healthy donors. Researchers ran the PCR with 60 Vbeta and 13 Jbeta primers. Clones were read by immunoSEQ multiplex PCR, and TCRdb kept only the in-frame ones, dropping some. Of roughly 150,000 clones in the sample, around 10% were seen once. Sequenced sample: PBMCs. These receptors all stem from a male donor in good health and CMV-seronegative.

The chain employs TRBV11-3 and TRBJ2-1; 10 nucleotides line up with TRBD1. The CDR3 has 16 amino acids. V lost 2 bases and J lost 6; bases outside the gene matches: 7. Germline values: CDR1 SGHNT, CDR2 YENEEA. The CDR3: CASSLTIGQGGNEQFF. In DNA form, the CDR3 reads TGTGCCAGCAGCTTAACTATAGGACAGGGGGGCAATGAGCAGTTCTTC.

The genes are TRBV6-4 and TRBJ1-5; D gene uncertain. Germline-derived CDR1 and CDR2 are MRHNA and SNTAGT. Between the trimmed V and J ends, which lost 0 bases and 7 bases, there was a span of 10 bases. The CDR3 consists of 14 residues. DNA for the CDR3: TGTGCCAGCAGTGACTCAGGAAGAGGACAGCCCCAGCATTTT. This encodes CASSDSGRGQPQHF.

This clone has only a few counts. CDR3 in amino acids: CASSEDGAGSQPQHF. The DNA of the CDR3 is TGTGCCAGCAGTGAAGATGGGGCAGGGTCCCAGCCCCAGCATTTT. The genes are TRBV6-1 and TRBJ1-5, with TRBD1 as a possible D gene (5 bases). Germline V CDR1 and CDR2: MNHNS, SASEGT. Trimming removed 1 base from V and 7 bases from J, with 14 bases in between. This CDR3 has 15 amino acids.

The chain uses TRBV10-3 and TRBJ2-1; 7 nucleotides align to TRBD1. Per the germline V gene, CDR1 is ENHRY and CDR2 is SYGVKD. The junction had 13 bases not matched to a gene; V was cut back by 2 bases and J by 6 bases. The CDR3 spans 17 residues. As DNA, the CDR3 is TGTGCCATCAGTGAGGGCAGACAGGGCTACACACGCAATGAGCAGTTCTTC. Encoded protein: CAISEGRQGYTRNEQFF.

This clone was observed a handful of times. Other DNA sequences in the same sample also yield this CDR3. The V and J genes are TRBV9 and TRBJ1-1; 12 bases map to TRBD1. The CDR3 covers 17 residues. The germline gives CDR1 SGDLS, CDR2 YYNGEE. V was clipped by 3 bases and J by 4 bases; unmatched bases: 10. The CDR3 sequence: CASSDGTGGKWGTEAFF. For the CDR3, the DNA is TGTGCCAGCAGCGACGGGACAGGGGGCAAGTGGGGCACTGAAGCTTTCTTT.

This clone was seen a handful of times. The chain uses TRBV27 and TRBJ2-3; 14 bases are shared with TRBD2. Germline V gene sequence: CDR1 MNHEY, CDR2 SMNVEV (reference sequence). The CDR3 runs 16 residues. The V and J ends lost 5 bases and 4 bases, in that order; junction bases with no gene match: 5. CDR3 bases: TGTGCCAGCAGTCCCGGGACTAGCGGGAGATCAGATACGCAGTATTTT. This gives the protein CASSPGTSGRSDTQYF.

This clone occurred a few times. V and J are TRBV4-2 and TRBJ2-7; D gene unclear. Germline V gene lookup returns CDR1 LGHNA and CDR2 YNFKEQ. The V end was cut by 0 bases, the J end by 5 bases, with 11 bases between. The length of the CDR3 is 14 residues. CDR3 nucleotides: TGTGCCAGCAGCCAAGAAGCGAAAGCCCACGAGCAGTACTTC. This sequence encodes CASSQEAKAHEQYF.

This clone was seen a handful of times. The chain combines TRBV4-3 with TRBJ2-1, with 9 bases aligning to TRBD2. This CDR3 has 18 residues. Germline lookup yields CDR1 LGHNA and CDR2 YSLEER. V was clipped by 2 bases and J by 3 bases; unmatched bases: 11. The CDR3 here is CASSQSLGGRADYNEQFF. Here the CDR3 DNA reads TGCGCCAGCAGCCAATCGCTGGGCGGGAGGGCCGACTACAATGAGCAGTTCTTC.

This clone was detected only a few times. The rearrangement links TRBV5-4 to TRBJ2-1, with 12 bases fitting TRBD2. This CDR3 is 16 amino acids long. Germline V gene lookup returns CDR1 SGHNT and CDR2 YYREEE (reference sequence). The V gene end was trimmed by 5 bases and the J gene end by 10 bases; junction bases not matched to a gene: 13. The CDR3 DNA reads TGTGCCAGCAGACCTACTAGCGGGGGGCAGTCTAGGGAGCAGTTCTTC. Translation: CASRPTSGGQSREQFF. The full variable domain, completed using reference TRBV5-4 and TRBJ2-1, is ETGVTQSPTHLIKTRGQQVTLRCSSQSGHNTVSWYQQALGQGPQFIFQYYREEENGRGNFPPRFSGLQFPNYSSELNVNALELDDSALYLCASRPTSGGQSREQFFGPGTRLTVL.

This chain links TRBV5-1 with TRBJ2-7; 10 nucleotides agree with TRBD2. Germline trimming cut 4 bases from V and 6 bases from J; bases unmatched to any gene: 7. This CDR3 has 14 amino acids. CDR1 is SGHRS, CDR2 YFSETQ, per germline. This chain's CDR3 is CASSVELAGAEQYF. CDR3 nucleotide sequence: TGCGCCAGCAGCGTGGAGCTAGCGGGAGCCGAGCAGTACTTC.

This clone was seen only a few times. The chain links TRBV7-9 to TRBJ2-7; 11 bases are a match to TRBD1. Unmatched junction bases numbered 3, after V lost 2 bases and J lost 3 bases. This CDR3 spans 15 amino acids. CDR1 is SEHNR, CDR2 FQNEAQ, per germline (reference sequence). CDR3 region: CASSLKGTGGYEQYF. For the CDR3, the DNA is TGTGCCAGCAGCTTAAAGGGGACAGGGGGCTACGAGCAGTACTTC. The entire variable domain, with the rest obtained from reference TRBV7-9 and TRBJ2-7, is as follows: DTGVSQNPRHKITKRGQNVTFRCDPISEHNRLYWYRQTLGQGPEFLTYFQNEAQLEKSRLLSDRFSAERPKGSFSTLEIQRTEQGDSAMYLCASSLKGTGGYEQYFGPGTRLTVT.

The chain carries TRBV25-1 and TRBJ2-3, with a weak D call TRBD1 (5 bases). Germline CDR1 MGHDK, CDR2 SYGVNS. V was pared by 2 bases and J by 4 bases, with 16 bases between. CDR3 length equals 16 residues. The CDR3 DNA follows: TGTGCCAGCAGTGAACTCGACAGTGTATATGCAGATACGCAGTATTTT. Residues: CASSELDSVYADTQYF.

The rearrangement joins TRBV28 to TRBJ2-5, with 8 bases lining up with TRBD1. Germline CDR1 MDHEN, CDR2 SYDVKM. The CDR3 totals 14 residues. J lost 6 bases, V lost 6 bases, and 9 bases had no gene match. CDR3 sequence (DNA): TGTGCCAGCAGCCCAGGGGGACAGGTCAAGACCCAGTACTTC. This sequence encodes CASSPGGQVKTQYF.

This clone was detected only a few times. As DNA, the CDR3 is TGTGCCATCAGTGGGGGTCGGGGATCGAACTATGGCTACACCTTC. Its protein is CAISGGRGSNYGYTF. The rearrangement joins TRBV10-3 to TRBJ1-2; no definite D call. Per the germline V gene, CDR1 is ENHRY and CDR2 is SYGVKD. V lost 4 bases to trimming and J lost 2 bases, with 14 bases between them. The CDR3 is made up of 15 amino acids.

V gene TRBV7-2 combines with J gene TRBJ2-7; 11 nucleotides match TRBD1. The V segment lost 0 bases and the J segment 2 bases; nucleotides outside the gene matches: 0. This CDR3 is built from 15 residues. The germline V gene has CDR1 SGHTA and CDR2 FQGNSA. CDR3 nucleotide sequence: TGTGCCAGCAGCTTAGCGGGACAGGGGGCCTACGAGCAGTACTTC. Protein product: CASSLAGQGAYEQYF. The full variable domain, completed using reference TRBV7-2 and TRBJ2-7, is GAGVSQSPSNKVTEKGKDVELRCDPISGHTALYWYRQSLGQGLEFLIYFQGNSAPDKSGLPSDRFSAERTGGSVSTLTIQRTQQEDSAVYLCASSLAGQGAYEQYFGPGTRLTVT.

This clone has more than one count but fewer than ten. The chain couples TRBV7-3 to TRBJ1-1; no firm D call. This CDR3 spans 13 amino acids. The V and J ends lost 5 bases and 1 base respectively, with 8 bases between them. CDR1 is SGHTA, CDR2 FQGTGA, per germline. The CDR3, as DNA: TGTGCCAGCAGCGTCACAAGGAACACTGAAGCTTTCTTT. This translates into CASSVTRNTEAFF. Full variable domain (rest looked up from reference TRBV7-3 and TRBJ1-1): GAGVSQTPSNKVTEKGKYVELRCDPISGHTALYWYRQSLGQGPEFLIYFQGTGAADDSGLPNDRFFAVRPEGSVSTLKIQRTERGDSAVYLCASSVTRNTEAFFGQGTRLTVV.

The genes are TRBV12-5 and TRBJ1-2; D is uncertain. Germline-derived CDR1 and CDR2 are LGHNT and FRNRAP. The CDR3 totals 15 residues. The V and J ends lost 1 base and 4 bases respectively, with 13 bases between them. The CDR3 region has the DNA TGTGCTAGTGGTTTGGGGCTACTAAGAAGCTATGGCTACACCTTC. Translated, it gives CASGLGLLRSYGYTF. Full variable domain (rest looked up from reference TRBV12-5 and TRBJ1-2): DARVTQTPRHKVTEMGQEVTMRCQPILGHNTVFWYRQTMMQGLELLAYFRNRAPLDDSGMPKDRFSAEMPDATLATLKIQPSEPRDSAVYFCASGLGLLRSYGYTFGSGTRLTVV.

This clone came up a few times. This chain joins TRBV27 and TRBJ2-7, with a tentative D call TRBD1 (5 bases). V lost 6 bases, J lost 3 bases, and 18 bases lay in between. The CDR3 runs 15 residues. The V gene's germline CDR1 is MNHEY and CDR2 SMNVEV (reference sequence). CDR3 coding DNA: TGTGCCAGCAGGAACCTGTACAGGCGAAGCTACGAGCAGTACTTC. It codes for CASRNLYRRSYEQYF.

This clone came up a few times. The chain has TRBV2 and TRBJ1-1, with D uncertain. The V end was cut by 9 bases, the J end by 1 base, with 12 bases between. The germline V gene has CDR1 SNHLY and CDR2 FYNNEI. The CDR3 length is 13 residues. The CDR3 DNA reads as TGTGCCAGTCTCCTCCTCCGGAACACTGAAGCTTTCTTT. This translates into CASLLLRNTEAFF.

The CDR3 protein is CASSLVSGTQNTGELFF. Written as DNA, the CDR3 is TGTGCCAGCAGCTTAGTATCTGGGACACAGAACACCGGGGAGCTGTTTTTT. V and J are TRBV5-6 and TRBJ2-2; D might be TRBD1 (6 bases). The CDR3 loop spans 17 amino acids. Looked up from germline, CDR1 is SGHDT and CDR2 is YYEEEE. Trimming took 2 bases from V and 1 from J, leaving 15 bases between them.

The DNA for the CDR3 is TGTGCCTGGAGCCCAGCCCGACTAGCGGGATACACCGGGGAGCTGTTTTTT. Residues: CAWSPARLAGYTGELFF. The V and J genes are TRBV30 and TRBJ2-2; 11 bases align to TRBD2. From germline, CDR1 is GTSNPN and CDR2 SVGIG (reference sequence). J gave up 3 bases and V 3 bases, and 9 bases lay outside the gene matches. The CDR3 totals 17 residues.

The chain links TRBV28 to TRBJ2-7, with 8 bases that match TRBD1. The CDR3 consists of 14 residues. CDR1 MDHEN and CDR2 SYDVKM come from the germline V gene. J gave up 4 bases and V 3 bases, and 5 bases lay outside the gene matches. This CDR3 reads CASSLRTGPYEQYF. CDR3 bases: TGTGCCAGCAGTTTGAGGACAGGGCCATACGAGCAGTACTTC.

The chain uses TRBV4-2 and TRBJ2-7, with 7 bases matching TRBD1. Germline CDR1 is LGHNA and CDR2 is YNFKEQ. V lost 1 base to trimming and J lost 2 bases; unmatched junction nucleotides: 5. The CDR3 runs 15 residues. DNA for the CDR3: TGTGCCAGCAGCCAAGGACAGGGCCCTACCTACGAGCAGTACTTC. Translation gives CASSQGQGPTYEQYF.

The CDR3 sequence is CASRAGHAVTDTQYF. CDR3 coding DNA: TGTGCCAGCAGGGCTGGACACGCCGTCACAGATACGCAGTATTTT. The chain is built from TRBV2 and TRBJ2-3; a weak D match, TRBD1 (5 bases). Germline assignment: CDR1 SNHLY and CDR2 FYNNEI. Trimming shortened V by 6 bases and J by 2 bases, and 15 bases separated the two germline ends. There are 15 residues in the CDR3.

This clone was detected a few times. The chain links TRBV6-6 to TRBJ2-7; 9 bases map to TRBD1. The V and J ends lost 0 bases and 4 bases, in that order; junction bases with no gene match: 4. This CDR3 contains 15 residues. The germline V gene encodes CDR1 MNHNY and CDR2 SVGAGI (reference sequence). This CDR3 is CASSYSQGAGYEQYF. The CDR3 coding sequence is TGTGCCAGCAGTTACTCACAGGGGGCGGGGTACGAGCAGTACTTC.

The chain links TRBV5-1 to TRBJ2-3, with D uncertain. The length of the CDR3 is 12 residues. V dropped 0 bases and J dropped 5 bases, with 4 bases sitting between them. From germline, CDR1 is SGHRS and CDR2 YFSETQ. The CDR3 here is CASSLGEDTQYF. CDR3 in DNA: TGCGCCAGCAGCTTGGGCGAAGATACGCAGTATTTT.

This chain joins TRBV27 and TRBJ2-2; D is undetermined. This CDR3 has 12 amino acids. Trimming removed 8 bases from V and 3 bases from J, with 7 bases in between. Per germline, CDR1 MNHEY and CDR2 SMNVEV (reference sequence). Written as DNA, the CDR3 is TGTGCCAGCTCCCAATACACCGGGGAGCTGTTTTTT. Translating gives CASSQYTGELFF.

This clone came up a few times. The chain employs TRBV6-1 and TRBJ2-3; TRBD1 matches 7 bases. Germline V lookup: CDR1 MNHNS, CDR2 SASEGT. The CDR3 spans 16 residues. Germline trimming cut 2 bases from V and 4 bases from J; bases unmatched to any gene: 9. CDR3 DNA sequence: TGTGCCAGCAGTGAATTTCTGAGACAGGGTTCAGATACGCAGTATTTT. Amino acids: CASSEFLRQGSDTQYF.